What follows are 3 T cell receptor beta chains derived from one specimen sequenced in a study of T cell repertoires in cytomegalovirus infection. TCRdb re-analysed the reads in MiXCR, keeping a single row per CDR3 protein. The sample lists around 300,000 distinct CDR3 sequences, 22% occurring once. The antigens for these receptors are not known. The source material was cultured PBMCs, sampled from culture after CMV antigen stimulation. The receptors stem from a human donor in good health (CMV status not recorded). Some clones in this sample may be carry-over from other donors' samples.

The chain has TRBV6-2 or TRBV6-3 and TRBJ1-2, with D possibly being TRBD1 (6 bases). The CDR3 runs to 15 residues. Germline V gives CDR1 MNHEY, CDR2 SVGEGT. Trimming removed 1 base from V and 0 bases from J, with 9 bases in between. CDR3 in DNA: TGTGCCAGCAGTTACTTGACAGGAGCTAACTATGGCTACACCTTC. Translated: CASSYLTGANYGYTF.

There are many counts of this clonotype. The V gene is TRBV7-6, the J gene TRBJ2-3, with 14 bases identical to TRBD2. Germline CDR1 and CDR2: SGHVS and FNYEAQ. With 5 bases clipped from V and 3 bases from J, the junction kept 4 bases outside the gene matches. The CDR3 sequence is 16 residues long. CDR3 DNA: TGTGCCAGCAGCCTCGGGACTAGCGGGAGAACAGATACGCAGTATTTT. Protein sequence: CASSLGTSGRTDTQYF.

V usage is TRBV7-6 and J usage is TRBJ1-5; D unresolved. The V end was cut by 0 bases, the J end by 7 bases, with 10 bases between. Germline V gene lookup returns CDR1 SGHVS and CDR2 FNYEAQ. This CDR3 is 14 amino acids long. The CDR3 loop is CASSLASNLQPQHF. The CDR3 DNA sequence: TGTGCCAGCAGCTTAGCGTCCAACTTACAGCCCCAGCATTTT.